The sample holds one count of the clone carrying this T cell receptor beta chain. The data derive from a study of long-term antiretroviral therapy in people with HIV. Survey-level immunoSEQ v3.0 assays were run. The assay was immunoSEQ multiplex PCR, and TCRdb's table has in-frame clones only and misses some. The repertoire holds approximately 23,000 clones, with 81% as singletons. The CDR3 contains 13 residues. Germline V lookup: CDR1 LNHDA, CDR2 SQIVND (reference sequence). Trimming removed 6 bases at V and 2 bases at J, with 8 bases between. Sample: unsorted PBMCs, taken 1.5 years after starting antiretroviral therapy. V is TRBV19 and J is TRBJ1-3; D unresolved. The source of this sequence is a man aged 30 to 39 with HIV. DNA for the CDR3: TGTGCCAGTAGAGGAACCACTGGAAACACCATATATTTT. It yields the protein CASRGTTGNTIYF.